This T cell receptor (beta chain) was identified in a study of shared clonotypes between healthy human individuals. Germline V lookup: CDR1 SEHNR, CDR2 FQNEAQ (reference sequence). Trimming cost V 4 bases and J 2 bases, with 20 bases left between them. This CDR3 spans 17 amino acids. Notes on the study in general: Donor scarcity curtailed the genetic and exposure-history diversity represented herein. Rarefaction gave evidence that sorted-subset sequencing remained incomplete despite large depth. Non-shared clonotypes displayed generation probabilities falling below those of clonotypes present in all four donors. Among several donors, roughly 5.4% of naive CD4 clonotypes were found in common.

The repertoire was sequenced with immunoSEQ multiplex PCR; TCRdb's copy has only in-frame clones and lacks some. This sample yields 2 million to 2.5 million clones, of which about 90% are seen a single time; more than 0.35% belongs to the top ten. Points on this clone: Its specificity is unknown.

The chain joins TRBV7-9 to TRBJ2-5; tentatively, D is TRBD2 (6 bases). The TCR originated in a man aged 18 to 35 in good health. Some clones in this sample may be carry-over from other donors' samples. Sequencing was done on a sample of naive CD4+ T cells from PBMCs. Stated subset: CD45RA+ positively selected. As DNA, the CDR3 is TGTGCCAGCAGCTCTGTCGGAGGGATGCGGGCACAAGAGACCCAGTACTTC. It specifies CASSSVGGMRAQETQYF.